The 30 T cell receptor beta chains below come from one sample, sequenced in a study of blood T cell repertoires in COVID-19. Only in-frame clones appear in the TCRdb table, and some are missing; sequencing was by immunoSEQ multiplex PCR. The table includes 310,000 or so clones, roughly 89% detected once. The sequencing input was PBMCs or T cells enriched from blood (not recorded which). These receptors were collected from a woman between 18 and 30 years old who had recovered from COVID-19.

This chain links TRBV6-2 or TRBV6-3 with TRBJ2-3, with no clear D. The CDR3 has 14 amino acids. The V gene's germline CDR1 is MNHEY and CDR2 SVGEGT. V was cut by 0 bases and J by 1 base, with 5 bases left in between. CDR3: CASSYSQGTDTQYF. CDR3 sequence (DNA): TGTGCCAGCAGTTACTCTCAGGGCACAGATACGCAGTATTTT.

The chain carries TRBV6-5 and TRBJ1-5, with D possibly being TRBD1 (5 bases). The CDR3 extends over 15 amino acids. The V and J ends lost 6 bases and 5 bases respectively, with 17 bases between them. The V gene's germline CDR1 is MNHEY and CDR2 SVGAGI. The CDR3 region is CASSQDRGSDQPQHF. The DNA for the CDR3 is TGTGCCAGCAGCCAAGATCGGGGGTCTGATCAGCCCCAGCATTTT.

The chain couples TRBV5-6 to TRBJ2-3; TRBD2 agrees at 13 bases. Per the germline V gene, CDR1 is SGHDT and CDR2 is YYEEEE. The CDR3 loop spans 17 amino acids. V was pared by 0 bases and J by 5 bases, with 6 bases of the junction left unmatched. The CDR3 is CASSLGTSGGAGDTQYF. The DNA of the CDR3 is TGTGCCAGCAGCTTGGGAACTAGCGGGGGGGCAGGAGATACGCAGTATTTT.

The chain combines TRBV6-5 with TRBJ1-2; 7 bases agree with TRBD1. Germline CDR1 MNHEY, CDR2 SVGAGI. This CDR3 has 14 amino acids. The J segment lost 8 bases and the V segment lost 5 bases, leaving 11 bases of the junction unmatched. CDR3 in amino acids: CASSRDRAHGGYTF. CDR3 DNA: TGTGCCAGCAGTAGAGACAGGGCCCATGGAGGCTACACCTTC.

The chain employs TRBV11-1 and TRBJ1-1, with a weak D call TRBD1 (6 bases). Germline V lookup: CDR1 SGHAT, CDR2 FQDESV (reference sequence). There are 13 residues in the CDR3. The ends were cut back, 3 bases at V and 5 bases at J, with 10 bases in the middle. This CDR3 is CASSFPGVTEAFF. CDR3 in DNA: TGTGCCAGCAGCTTCCCAGGGGTTACTGAAGCTTTCTTT.

This clone was recorded only once. The rearrangement uses TRBV5-8 and TRBJ2-1, with D unresolved. CDR1 is SGHTS and CDR2 is YDEGEE in the germline V gene. This CDR3 comprises 16 residues. Trimming pared 4 bases from V and 8 bases from J, leaving 22 bases between. CDR3: CASSPVSLFNIDEQFF. The CDR3 DNA sequence: TGTGCCAGCAGCCCCGTCAGTTTATTTAATATCGATGAGCAGTTCTTC.

A few counts support this clone. The chain is built from TRBV19 and TRBJ1-3; possible D gene TRBD1, 6 bases. The CDR3 is 13 residues long. Trimming left V 3 bases short and J 9 bases short, with 12 bases between. The germline V gene encodes CDR1 LNHDA and CDR2 SQIVND (reference sequence). CDR3: CASSIVLRGTIYF. The CDR3 DNA sequence: TGTGCCAGTAGTATTGTCCTCAGGGGCACCATATATTTT.

The rearrangement uses TRBV5-1 and TRBJ2-2, with TRBD2 identical over 9 bases. Losses at the gene ends were 0 bases for V and 8 bases for J; bases not matched to a gene: 5. The germline CDR1 and CDR2 sequences are SGHRS and YFSETQ. CDR3 length: 15 residues. The CDR3 reads CASSLGIAGAGELFF. CDR3 nucleotides: TGCGCCAGCAGCTTGGGGATAGCGGGAGCTGGGGAGCTGTTTTTT.

The rearrangement uses TRBV28 and TRBJ2-2, with 9 bases matching TRBD2. With 10 bases clipped from V and 6 bases from J, the junction kept 6 bases outside the gene matches. Germline V CDR1 and CDR2: MDHEN, SYDVKM. The CDR3 totals 13 residues. In DNA form, the CDR3 reads TGTGCCATCTCGGCGGGGGGGGCCGGGGAGCTGTTTTTT. Protein product: CAISAGGAGELFF.

The count of this clone is one. The chain links TRBV6-5 to TRBJ1-6; no clear D gene. In germline, CDR1 is MNHEY, CDR2 SVGAGI. V was clipped by 4 bases and J by 8 bases, with 15 bases between them. The CDR3 loop spans 15 amino acids. CDR3 sequence: CASSLAGRDDSPLHF. For the CDR3, the DNA is TGTGCCAGCAGTTTGGCAGGCCGTGATGATTCACCCCTCCACTTT.

J is TRBJ1-3 and V is TRBV2; possible D gene TRBD1, 5 bases. V lost 4 bases and J 2 bases, leaving 9 bases between the germline ends. Germline loops: CDR1 SNHLY, CDR2 FYNNEI. This CDR3 is built from 14 residues. The CDR3 nucleotides read TGTGCCAGCAGTGTGGGAGGGGCTGGAAACACCATATATTTT. It translates to CASSVGGAGNTIYF.

The chain is built from TRBV20-1 and TRBJ2-7, with 7 bases fitting TRBD2. The junction had 8 bases not matched to a gene; V was cut back by 3 bases and J by 0 bases. CDR1 DFQATT and CDR2 SNEGSKA come from the germline V gene (reference sequence). The CDR3 length is 15 residues. The CDR3 coding sequence is TGCAGTGCTAGTGAACCTAGCGGAGGCTCCTACGAGCAGTACTTC. Translation gives CSASEPSGGSYEQYF.

This clone was seen only a few times. The gene calls are TRBV7-2 and TRBJ1-5; D remains ambiguous. Per germline, CDR1 SGHTA and CDR2 FQGNSA. This CDR3 spans 14 amino acids. Trimming stripped 4 bases from V and 8 bases from J, with 15 bases between. DNA of the CDR3: TGTGCCAGCAGCTATGGGCCAACCCAGGAGCCCCAGCATTTT. The encoded protein is CASSYGPTQEPQHF.

This clone was counted between two and nine times. This chain uses TRBV5-4 with TRBJ1-1; tentative D call: TRBD1 (6 bases). The CDR3 has 14 residues. Germline V gives CDR1 SGHNT, CDR2 YYREEE (reference sequence). The V and J ends lost 6 bases and 1 base respectively, with 13 bases between them. DNA of the CDR3: TGTGCCAGCACAGCTGGGGGCCCGAACACTGAAGCTTTCTTT. Its protein is CASTAGGPNTEAFF.

The chain employs TRBV6-5 and TRBJ2-7; D is undetermined. The V gene's germline CDR1 is MNHEY and CDR2 SVGAGI. The CDR3 is made up of 11 amino acids. V lost 8 bases and J lost 6, with 11 bases in between. CDR3 amino acids: CASPLNSEQYF. The CDR3 DNA sequence: TGTGCCAGCCCCTTAAATTCCGAGCAGTACTTC.

The chain carries TRBV18 and TRBJ1-2; D uncertain. The CDR3 is made up of 15 amino acids. Germline V CDR1 and CDR2: KGHSH, LQKENI. V was shortened by 0 bases and J by 0 bases, with 8 bases between the two germline ends. The CDR3 DNA reads as TGTGCCAGCTCACCACCGAGAGCTACTAACTATGGCTACACCTTC. This encodes CASSPPRATNYGYTF.

The chain is built from TRBV19 and TRBJ2-7; 10 bases match TRBD2. The CDR3 consists of 15 residues. The ends lost 3 bases at V and 4 bases at J; junction bases unmatched: 6. The germline V gene encodes CDR1 LNHDA and CDR2 SQIVND (reference sequence). The CDR3 here is CASSIGASGSYEQYF. CDR3 nucleotide sequence: TGTGCCAGTAGTATTGGGGCTAGCGGGAGTTACGAGCAGTACTTC.

This clone was seen a few times. The same CDR3 is also encoded by other DNA sequences in this sample. The chain recombines TRBV6-2 or TRBV6-3 with TRBJ1-5; 7 nucleotides agree with TRBD1. CDR1 is MNHEY, CDR2 SVGEGT, per germline. J was trimmed by 3 bases and V by 6 bases; bases with no gene match: 5. The length of the CDR3 is 14 residues. CDR3: CASSGGQHNQPQHF. DNA of the CDR3: TGTGCCAGCAGCGGGGGACAGCACAATCAGCCCCAGCATTTT.

The CDR3, as DNA: TGTGCCAGCAGCAAAGTTACCGAGCTCCTACCCCTCCACTTT. It codes for CASSKVTELLPLHF. The rearrangement uses TRBV21-1 and TRBJ1-6. TRBV21-1 is shown as a pseudogene. This CDR3 contains 14 residues.

The genes are TRBV5-1 and TRBJ1-1, with a weak D call TRBD1 (6 bases). The CDR3 has 15 amino acids. Trimming left V 2 bases short and J 0 bases short, with 11 bases between. The germline gives CDR1 SGHRS, CDR2 YFSETQ. DNA of the CDR3: TGCGCCAGCAGCTTCCGGGACAATATGAACACTGAAGCTTTCTTT. Translated, it gives CASSFRDNMNTEAFF. Supplemented by reference TRBV5-1 and TRBJ1-1, the full variable domain reads KAGVTQTPRYLIKTRGQQVTLSCSPISGHRSVSWYQQTPGQGLQFLFEYFSETQRNKGNFPGRFSGRQFSNSRSEMNVSTLELGDSALYLCASSFRDNMNTEAFFGQGTRLTVV.

The chain links TRBV27 to TRBJ1-5; D gene unclear. Between the trimmed V and J ends, which lost 1 base and 1 base, there was a span of 14 bases. The CDR3 length is 17 residues. Germline CDR1 reads MNHEY; CDR2 reads SMNVEV (reference sequence). The CDR3 DNA reads TGTGCCAGCAGTTTATGGGCCCCAACGGGGAGCAATCAGCCCCAGCATTTT. Its protein product is CASSLWAPTGSNQPQHF.

The chain joins TRBV25-1 to TRBJ2-5, with 7 bases matching TRBD2. The CDR3 sequence is 14 residues long. Germline CDR1 is MGHDK and CDR2 is SYGVNS. Unmatched junction bases numbered 3, after V lost 1 base and J lost 4 bases. The CDR3 nucleotides are TGTGCCAGCAGTGAATGGGAGGGTCGAGAGACCCAGTACTTC. Protein: CASSEWEGRETQYF.

The genes are TRBV4-3 and TRBJ2-7, with 12 bases fitting TRBD2. Germline assignment: CDR1 LGHNA and CDR2 YSLEER. Trimming removed 2 bases from V and 3 bases from J; junction bases left unmatched: 2. The CDR3 consists of 15 residues. In DNA form, the CDR3 reads TGCGCCAGCAGCCAACTACTAGCGGGAGGCTACGAGCAGTACTTC. Translating it yields CASSQLLAGGYEQYF.

This clone was picked up a small number of times. This chain uses TRBV2 with TRBJ1-3, with D possibly matching TRBD1 (6 bases). The germline V gene encodes CDR1 SNHLY and CDR2 FYNNEI. The CDR3 totals 14 residues. The V end lost 6 bases, the J end lost 4 bases, and 13 bases lay between the germline ends. CDR3 DNA sequence: TGTGCCAGCAGCCGAGGACAGTTCGGAAACACCATATATTTT. This sequence encodes CASSRGQFGNTIYF.

V is TRBV18 and J is TRBJ2-5; TRBD2 agrees at 8 bases. Germline loops: CDR1 KGHSH, CDR2 LQKENI. Unmatched junction bases numbered 1, after V lost 2 bases and J lost 2 bases. The CDR3 covers 14 residues. The CDR3 DNA is TGTGCCAGCTCACCAAGCGGGGGACAAGAGACCCAGTACTTC. This gives the protein CASSPSGGQETQYF. The full variable domain, completed using reference TRBV18 and TRBJ2-5, is NAGVMQNPRHLVRRRGQEARLRCSPMKGHSHVYWYRQLPEEGLKFMVYLQKENIIDESGMPKERFSAEFPKEGPSILRIQQVVRGDSAAYFCASSPSGGQETQYFGPGTRLLVL.

The chain is built from TRBV7-2 and TRBJ2-3, with D possibly TRBD2 on 6 matching bases. The germline V and J ends were trimmed by 4 bases and 6 bases, with 14 bases remaining between them. The CDR3 has 14 amino acids. Per germline, CDR1 SGHTA and CDR2 FQGNSA. The CDR3 DNA sequence: TGTGCCAGCAGCTCCCCGGGACTTAAGGATACGCAGTATTTT. This gives the protein CASSSPGLKDTQYF.

CDR3 nucleotides: TGTGCCAGCAGCTCAATCTCCCGAGGGGGAGACAGCGGAGAAGCTAACTATGGCTACACCTTC. This encodes CASSSISRGGDSGEANYGYTF. The chain recombines TRBV28 with TRBJ1-2, with D possibly TRBD1 on 6 matching bases. V was shortened by 6 bases and J by 0 bases, with 32 bases between the two germline ends. The germline gives CDR1 MDHEN, CDR2 SYDVKM. This CDR3 is 21 amino acids long.

V usage is TRBV5-5 and J usage is TRBJ2-7; D is perhaps TRBD1 (6 bases). Germline V lookup: CDR1 SGHKS, CDR2 YYEKEE (reference sequence). Between the trimmed V and J ends, which lost 4 bases and 3 bases, there was a span of 11 bases. The CDR3 loop spans 13 amino acids. The CDR3 spells CASSRTESYEQYF. In DNA form, the CDR3 reads TGTGCCAGCAGCCGGACAGAAAGCTACGAGCAGTACTTC.

This chain uses TRBV10-3 with TRBJ2-3, with TRBD2 matching 12 bases. J lost 4 bases, V lost 10 bases, and 3 bases had no gene match. CDR3 length: 13 amino acids. Germline CDR1 reads ENHRY; CDR2 reads SYGVKD. CDR3 DNA: TGTGCCACCGGACTAGCGGGATCAGATACGCAGTATTTT. This codes for CATGLAGSDTQYF.

This clone came up once. The rearrangement uses TRBV5-8 and TRBJ2-5; 7 bases map to TRBD2. The CDR3 totals 13 residues. Germline CDR1 and CDR2: SGHTS and YDEGEE. The J segment lost 4 bases and the V segment lost 0 bases, leaving 0 bases of the junction unmatched. The CDR3 sequence is CASSLGGGETQYF. The CDR3 DNA reads TGTGCCAGCAGCTTGGGCGGGGGAGAGACCCAGTACTTC.